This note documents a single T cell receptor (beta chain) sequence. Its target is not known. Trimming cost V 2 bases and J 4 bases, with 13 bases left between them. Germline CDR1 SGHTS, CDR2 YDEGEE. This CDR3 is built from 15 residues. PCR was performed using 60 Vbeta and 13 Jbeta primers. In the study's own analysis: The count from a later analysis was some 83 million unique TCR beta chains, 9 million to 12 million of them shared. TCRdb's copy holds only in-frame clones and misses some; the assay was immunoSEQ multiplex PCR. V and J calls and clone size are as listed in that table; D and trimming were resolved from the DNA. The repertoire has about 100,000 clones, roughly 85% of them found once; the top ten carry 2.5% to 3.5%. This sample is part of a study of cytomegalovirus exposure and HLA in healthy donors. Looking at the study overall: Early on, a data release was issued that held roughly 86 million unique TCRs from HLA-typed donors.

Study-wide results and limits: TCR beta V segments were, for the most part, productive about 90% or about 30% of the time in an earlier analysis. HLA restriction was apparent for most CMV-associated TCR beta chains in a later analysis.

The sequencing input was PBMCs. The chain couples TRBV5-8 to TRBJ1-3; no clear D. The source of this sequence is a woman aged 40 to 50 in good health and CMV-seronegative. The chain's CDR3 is CASSFGGILGNTIYF. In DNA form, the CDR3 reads TGTGCCAGCAGCTTCGGCGGCATACTGGGAAACACCATATATTTT.